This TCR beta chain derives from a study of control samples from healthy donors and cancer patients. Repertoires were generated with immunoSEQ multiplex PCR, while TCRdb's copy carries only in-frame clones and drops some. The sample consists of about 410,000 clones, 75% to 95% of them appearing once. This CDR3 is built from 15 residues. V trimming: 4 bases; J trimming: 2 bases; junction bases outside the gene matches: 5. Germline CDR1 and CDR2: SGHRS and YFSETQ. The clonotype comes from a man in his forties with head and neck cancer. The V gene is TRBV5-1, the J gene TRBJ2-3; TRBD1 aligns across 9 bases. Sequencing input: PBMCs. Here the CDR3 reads CASSMGQGVTDTQYF. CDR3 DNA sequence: TGCGCCAGCAGCATGGGACAGGGAGTCACAGATACGCAGTATTTT.